Below, 6 T cell receptor beta chains from the same sample are listed, as sequenced in a study of Graves' ophthalmopathy and Graves' hyperthyroidism. The authors amplified TCR beta CDR3 regions, and they did so from RNA transcripts for repertoire sequencing. A first-round RT-PCR used HTBI primers, followed by a second-round multiplex PCR. From the multiplex PCR reads, TCRdb called clonotypes with MiXCR, one entry per CDR3 protein. This table has 600,000 to 700,000 distinct CDR3 sequences, roughly two fifths appearing once. The specimen sequenced was peripheral blood. The receptors originated from an adult man with Graves' ophthalmopathy.

This chain uses TRBV3-1 with TRBJ2-5; 8 bases agree with TRBD2. Germline V gene sequence: CDR1 LGHDT, CDR2 YNNKEL (reference sequence). Losses at the gene ends were 5 bases for V and 7 bases for J; bases not matched to a gene: 6. The CDR3 extends over 13 amino acids. This chain's CDR3 is CASSEGTRGTQYF. In nucleotides, the CDR3 is TGTGCCAGCAGCGAAGGGACTAGAGGGACCCAGTACTTC.

The genes are TRBV5-1 and TRBJ1-2; the D is unclear. There are 15 residues in the CDR3. The V end was cut by 4 bases, the J end by 5 bases, with 18 bases between. Germline CDR1 SGHRS, CDR2 YFSETQ. CDR3 DNA: TGCGCCAGCAGCCCAGACGTCGGAGGCGTATATGGCTACACCTTC. It specifies CASSPDVGGVYGYTF.

Here the CDR3 reads CASSEFEGGYYGYTF. As DNA, the CDR3 is TGTGCCAGCAGTGAATTTGAGGGGGGATACTATGGCTACACCTTC. The genes are TRBV25-1 and TRBJ1-2; weak D call: TRBD1 (6 bases). Germline-derived CDR1 and CDR2 are MGHDK and SYGVNS. The CDR3 sequence is 15 residues long. Trimming pared 1 base from V and 3 bases from J, leaving 12 bases between.

V and J are TRBV7-9 and TRBJ2-6, with 9 bases that match TRBD2. The J segment lost 0 bases and the V segment lost 6 bases, leaving 9 bases of the junction unmatched. The germline gives CDR1 SEHNR, CDR2 FQNEAQ (reference sequence). This CDR3 is 18 amino acids long. The chain's CDR3 is CASSQVISGSSGANVLTF. CDR3 DNA sequence: TGTGCCAGCAGTCAAGTCATTAGCGGGAGCTCTGGGGCCAACGTCCTGACTTTC.

This clonotype was observed many times. The chain is built from TRBV5-8 and TRBJ2-6; D gene uncertain. V was shortened by 4 bases and J by 4 bases, with 9 bases between the two germline ends. This CDR3 has 14 amino acids. CDR1 and CDR2 from the germline V gene are SGHTS and YDEGEE. The CDR3 loop reads CASSAKVGANVLTF. For the CDR3, the DNA is TGTGCCAGCAGCGCAAAGGTCGGGGCCAACGTCCTGACTTTC.

This rearrangement joins TRBV9 to TRBJ1-6; D possibly corresponds to TRBD1 (6 bases). Germline lookup yields CDR1 SGDLS and CDR2 YYNGEE. The CDR3 is 14 amino acids. With 5 bases removed from V and 7 bases from J, the gap between germline ends came to 13 bases. Here the CDR3 reads CASSARTANSPLHF. The CDR3 coding sequence is TGTGCCAGCAGTGCCAGGACAGCAAATTCACCCCTCCACTTT.